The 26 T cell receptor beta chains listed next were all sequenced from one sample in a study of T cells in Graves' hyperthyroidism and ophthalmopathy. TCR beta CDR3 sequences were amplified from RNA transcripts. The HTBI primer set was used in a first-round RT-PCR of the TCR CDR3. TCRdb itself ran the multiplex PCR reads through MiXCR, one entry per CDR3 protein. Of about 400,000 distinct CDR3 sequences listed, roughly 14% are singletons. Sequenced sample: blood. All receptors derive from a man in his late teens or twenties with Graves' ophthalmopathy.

The CDR3 nucleotides are TGTGCCAGCAGTTCCTCCGGGACAGGGTACTATGGCTACACCTTC. Its protein is CASSSSGTGYYGYTF. This chain uses TRBV12-3 or TRBV12-4 with TRBJ1-2; TRBD1 matches at 9 bases. This CDR3 has 15 amino acids. V gave up 4 bases and J gave up 3 bases; unmatched junction bases: 6.

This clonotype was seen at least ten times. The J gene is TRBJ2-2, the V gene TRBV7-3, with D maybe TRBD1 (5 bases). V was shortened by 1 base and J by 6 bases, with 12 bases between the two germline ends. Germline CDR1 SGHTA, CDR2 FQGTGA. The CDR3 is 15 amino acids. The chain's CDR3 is CASSLNSVGAGELFF. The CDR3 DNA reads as TGTGCCAGCAGCTTAAATTCAGTAGGGGCCGGGGAGCTGTTTTTT.

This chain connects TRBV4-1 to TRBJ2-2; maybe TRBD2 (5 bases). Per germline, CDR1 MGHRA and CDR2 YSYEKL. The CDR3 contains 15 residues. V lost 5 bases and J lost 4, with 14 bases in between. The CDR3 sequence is CASSYRGVGTGELFF. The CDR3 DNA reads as TGCGCCAGCAGCTACCGGGGAGTCGGCACCGGGGAGCTGTTTTTT.

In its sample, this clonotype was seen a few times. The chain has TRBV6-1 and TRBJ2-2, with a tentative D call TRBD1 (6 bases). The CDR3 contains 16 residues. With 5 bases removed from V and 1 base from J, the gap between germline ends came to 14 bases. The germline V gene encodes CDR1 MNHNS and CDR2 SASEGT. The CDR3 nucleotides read TGTGCCAGCAGTATTTGGACAGAAGTGAACACCGGGGAGCTGTTTTTT. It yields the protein CASSIWTEVNTGELFF.

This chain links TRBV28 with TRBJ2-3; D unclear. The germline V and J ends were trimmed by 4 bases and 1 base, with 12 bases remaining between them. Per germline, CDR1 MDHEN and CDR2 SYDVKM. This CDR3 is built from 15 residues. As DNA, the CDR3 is TGTGCCAGCAGTTCGGGTTACATGGGCACAGATACGCAGTATTTT. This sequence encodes CASSSGYMGTDTQYF.

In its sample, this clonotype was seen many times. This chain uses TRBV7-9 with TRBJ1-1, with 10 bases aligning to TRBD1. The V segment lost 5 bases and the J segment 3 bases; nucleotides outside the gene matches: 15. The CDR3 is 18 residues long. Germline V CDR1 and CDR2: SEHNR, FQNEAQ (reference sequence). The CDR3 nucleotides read TGTGCCAGCAGCCCTACAAATTGGCCCGGGACAGGGGACACTGAAGCTTTCTTT. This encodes CASSPTNWPGTGDTEAFF.

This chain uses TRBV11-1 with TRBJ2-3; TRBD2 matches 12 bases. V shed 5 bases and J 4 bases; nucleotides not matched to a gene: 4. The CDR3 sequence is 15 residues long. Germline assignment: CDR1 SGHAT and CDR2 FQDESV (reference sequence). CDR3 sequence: CASSASSGRADTQYF. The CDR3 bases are TGTGCCAGCAGCGCCTCTAGCGGGAGGGCAGATACGCAGTATTTT.

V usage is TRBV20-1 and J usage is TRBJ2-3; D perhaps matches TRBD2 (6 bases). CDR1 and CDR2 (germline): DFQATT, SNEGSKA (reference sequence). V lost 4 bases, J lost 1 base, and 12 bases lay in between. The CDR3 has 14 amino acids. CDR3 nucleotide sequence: TGCAGTGCTACCCGGGACTGGGGCACAGATACGCAGTATTTT. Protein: CSATRDWGTDTQYF.

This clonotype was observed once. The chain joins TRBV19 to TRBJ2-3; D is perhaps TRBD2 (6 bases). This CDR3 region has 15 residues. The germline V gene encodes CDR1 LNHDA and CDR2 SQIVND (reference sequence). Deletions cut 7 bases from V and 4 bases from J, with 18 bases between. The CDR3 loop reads CASTTLGGSSDTQYF. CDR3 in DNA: TGTGCCAGTACCACTCTGGGGGGATCATCAGATACGCAGTATTTT.

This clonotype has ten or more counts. The CDR3: CASSLGTGQGKPEAFF. DNA of the CDR3: TGTGCCAGCAGCTTGGGGACGGGACAGGGGAAGCCCGAAGCTTTCTTT. The genes are TRBV5-6 and TRBJ1-1; 10 bases match TRBD1. The V and J ends lost 0 bases and 8 bases, in that order; junction bases with no gene match: 10. Germline V gene sequence: CDR1 SGHDT, CDR2 YYEEEE. CDR3 length equals 16 residues.

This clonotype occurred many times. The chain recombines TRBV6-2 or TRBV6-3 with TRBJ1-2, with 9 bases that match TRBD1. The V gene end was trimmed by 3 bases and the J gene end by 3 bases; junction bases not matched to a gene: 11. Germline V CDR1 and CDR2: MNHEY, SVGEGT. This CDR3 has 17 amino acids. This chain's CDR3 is CASSYSLSGTGYYGYTF. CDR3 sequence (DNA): TGTGCCAGCAGTTATTCCTTGTCGGGGACAGGGTACTATGGCTACACCTTC.

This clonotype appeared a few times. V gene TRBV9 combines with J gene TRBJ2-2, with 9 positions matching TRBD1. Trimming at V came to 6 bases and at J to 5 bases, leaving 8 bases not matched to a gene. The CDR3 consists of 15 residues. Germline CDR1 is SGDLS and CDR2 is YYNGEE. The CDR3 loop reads CASKRDRASTGELFF. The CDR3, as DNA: TGTGCCAGCAAGAGGGACAGGGCCTCTACCGGGGAGCTGTTTTTT.

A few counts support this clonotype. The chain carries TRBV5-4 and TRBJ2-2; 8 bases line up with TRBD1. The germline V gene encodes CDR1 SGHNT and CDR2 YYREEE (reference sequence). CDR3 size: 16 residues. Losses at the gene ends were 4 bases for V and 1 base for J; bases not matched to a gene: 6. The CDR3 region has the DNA TGTGCCAGCAGCCCTCCGGACAGGGTGAACACCGGGGAGCTGTTTTTT. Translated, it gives CASSPPDRVNTGELFF.

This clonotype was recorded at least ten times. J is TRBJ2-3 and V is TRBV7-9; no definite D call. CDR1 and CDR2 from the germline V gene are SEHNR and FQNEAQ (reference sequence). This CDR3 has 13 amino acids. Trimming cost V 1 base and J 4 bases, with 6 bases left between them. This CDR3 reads CASSLGEADTQYF. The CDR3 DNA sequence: TGTGCCAGCAGCTTAGGGGAAGCAGATACGCAGTATTTT.

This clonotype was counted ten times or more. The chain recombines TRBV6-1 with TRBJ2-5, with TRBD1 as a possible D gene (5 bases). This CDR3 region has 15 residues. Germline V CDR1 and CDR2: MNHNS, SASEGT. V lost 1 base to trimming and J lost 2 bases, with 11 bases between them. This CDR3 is CASSEEAGRQETQYF. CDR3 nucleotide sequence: TGTGCCAGCAGTGAAGAGGCAGGGCGGCAAGAGACCCAGTACTTC.

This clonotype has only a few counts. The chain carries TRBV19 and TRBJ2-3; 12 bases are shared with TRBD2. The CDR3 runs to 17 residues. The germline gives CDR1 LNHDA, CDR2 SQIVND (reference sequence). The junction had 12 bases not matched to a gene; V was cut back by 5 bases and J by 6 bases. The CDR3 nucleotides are TGTGCCAGTAGTTTCGGCTCGACTAGCGGGAGTGGGGATACGCAGTATTTT. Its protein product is CASSFGSTSGSGDTQYF.

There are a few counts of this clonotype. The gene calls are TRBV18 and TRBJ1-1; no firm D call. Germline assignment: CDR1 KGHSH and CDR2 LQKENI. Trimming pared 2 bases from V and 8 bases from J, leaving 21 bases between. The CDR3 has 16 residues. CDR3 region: CASSPIGNSPRTEAFF. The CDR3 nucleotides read TGTGCCAGCTCACCAATCGGAAACAGCCCCCGGACCGAAGCTTTCTTT.

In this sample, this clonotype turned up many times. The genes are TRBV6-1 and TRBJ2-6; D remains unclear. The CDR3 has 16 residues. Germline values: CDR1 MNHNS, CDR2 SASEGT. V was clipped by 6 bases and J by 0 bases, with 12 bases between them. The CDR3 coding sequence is TGTGCCAGCAGGGGCCTAGAAAGCTCTGGGGCCAACGTCCTGACTTTC. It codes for CASRGLESSGANVLTF.

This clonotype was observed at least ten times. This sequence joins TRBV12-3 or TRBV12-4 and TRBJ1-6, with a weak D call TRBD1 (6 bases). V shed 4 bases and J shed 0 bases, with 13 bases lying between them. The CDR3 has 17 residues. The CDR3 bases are TGTGCCAGCAGTTCCTCGGGGGCGAGCTCCTATAATTCACCCCTCCACTTT. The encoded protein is CASSSSGASSYNSPLHF.

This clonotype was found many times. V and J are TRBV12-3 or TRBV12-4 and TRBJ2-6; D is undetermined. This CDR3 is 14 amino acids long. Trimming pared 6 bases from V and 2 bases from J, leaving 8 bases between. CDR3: CASSQHTGANVLTF. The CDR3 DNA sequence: TGTGCCAGCAGCCAGCACACTGGGGCCAACGTCCTGACTTTC.

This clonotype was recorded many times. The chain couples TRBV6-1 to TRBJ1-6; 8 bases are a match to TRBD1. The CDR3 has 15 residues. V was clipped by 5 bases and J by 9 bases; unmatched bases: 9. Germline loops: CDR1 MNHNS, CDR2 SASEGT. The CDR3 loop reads CASSSGQGNISPLHF. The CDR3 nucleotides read TGTGCCAGCAGTTCCGGACAGGGCAATATTTCACCCCTCCACTTT.

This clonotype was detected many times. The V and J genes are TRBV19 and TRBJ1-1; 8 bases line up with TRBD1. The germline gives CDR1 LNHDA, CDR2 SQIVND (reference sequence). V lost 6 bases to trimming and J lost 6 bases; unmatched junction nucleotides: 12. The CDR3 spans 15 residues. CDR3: CASRHDPGGRAEAFF. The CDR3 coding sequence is TGTGCCAGTAGACATGACCCAGGGGGCCGCGCTGAAGCTTTCTTT.

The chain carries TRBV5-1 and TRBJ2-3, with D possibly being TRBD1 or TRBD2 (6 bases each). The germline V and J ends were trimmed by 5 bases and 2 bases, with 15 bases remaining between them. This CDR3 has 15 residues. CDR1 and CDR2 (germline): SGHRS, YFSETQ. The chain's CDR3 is CASRQYGGYTDTQYF. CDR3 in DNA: TGCGCCAGCAGGCAGTACGGGGGCTACACAGATACGCAGTATTTT.

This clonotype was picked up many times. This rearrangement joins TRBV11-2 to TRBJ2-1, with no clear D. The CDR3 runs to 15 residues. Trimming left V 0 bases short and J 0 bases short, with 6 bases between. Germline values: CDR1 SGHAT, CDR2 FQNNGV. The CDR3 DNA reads TGTGCCAGCAGCTTAGATCTCCCCTCCTACAATGAGCAGTTCTTC. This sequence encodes CASSLDLPSYNEQFF.

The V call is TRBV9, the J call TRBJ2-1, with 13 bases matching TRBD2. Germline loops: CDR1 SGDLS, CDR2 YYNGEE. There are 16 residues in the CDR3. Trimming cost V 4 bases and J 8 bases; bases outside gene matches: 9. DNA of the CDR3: TGTGCCAGCAGCACAGAGGGGACTAGCGGGACCCATGAGCAGTTCTTC. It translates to CASSTEGTSGTHEQFF.

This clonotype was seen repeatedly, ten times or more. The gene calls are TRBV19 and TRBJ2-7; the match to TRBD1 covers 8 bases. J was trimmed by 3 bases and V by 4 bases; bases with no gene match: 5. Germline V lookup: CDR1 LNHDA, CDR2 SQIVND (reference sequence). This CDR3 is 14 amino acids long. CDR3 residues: CASSTEDRGYEQYF. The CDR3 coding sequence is TGTGCCAGTAGTACGGAAGACAGGGGCTACGAGCAGTACTTC.